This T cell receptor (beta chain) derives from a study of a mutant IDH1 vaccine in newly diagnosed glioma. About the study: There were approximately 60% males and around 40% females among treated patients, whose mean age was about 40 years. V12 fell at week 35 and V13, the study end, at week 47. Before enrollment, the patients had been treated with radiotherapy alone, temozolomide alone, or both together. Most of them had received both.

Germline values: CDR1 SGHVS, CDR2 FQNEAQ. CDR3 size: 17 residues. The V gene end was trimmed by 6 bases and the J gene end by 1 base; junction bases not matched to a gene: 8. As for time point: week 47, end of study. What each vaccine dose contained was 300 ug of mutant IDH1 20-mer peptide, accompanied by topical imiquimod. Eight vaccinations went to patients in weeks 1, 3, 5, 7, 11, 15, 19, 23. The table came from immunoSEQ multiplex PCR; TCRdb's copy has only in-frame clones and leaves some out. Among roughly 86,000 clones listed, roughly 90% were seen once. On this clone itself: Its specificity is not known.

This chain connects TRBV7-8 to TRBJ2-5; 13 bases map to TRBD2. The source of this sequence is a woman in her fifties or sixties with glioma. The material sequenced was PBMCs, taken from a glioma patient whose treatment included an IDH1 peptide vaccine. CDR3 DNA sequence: TGTGCCAGCAGGCCATGGACTAGCGGGAGCCCCCAAGAGACCCAGTACTTC. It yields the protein CASRPWTSGSPQETQYF.